This TCR beta chain is from a study of blood T cells in healthy people across ages. In the case of this clonotype: As yet, its antigen is unknown.

Study results and caveats: Getting older went along with TCR beta diversity per million T cells dropping roughly linearly.

Germline V gene data show CDR1 as SGHNT and CDR2 as YENEEA. Trimming stripped 5 bases from V and 0 bases from J, with 12 bases between. The CDR3 runs 15 residues. Sample-barcoded 5' priming and a J-beta primer mix drove a second PCR of roughly 7 to 11 cycles. TCRdb passed the 5' RACE reads through MiXCR, listing each CDR3 protein once. The table has hundreds of thousands of distinct CDR3 sequences, around 46% seen once. This TCR derives from a woman aged 60-70 years in good health. Sequenced input: blood. V usage is TRBV11-3 and J usage is TRBJ2-3; a weak D match, TRBD2 (6 bases). CDR3 sequence: CASSEAGRSTDTQYF. CDR3 nucleotide sequence: TGTGCCAGCAGCGAAGCGGGTAGAAGCACAGATACGCAGTATTTT.